This is a list of T cell receptor beta chains from one sample in a study of OX40 agonist ivuxolimab in advanced cancers. Assay used: immunoSEQ multiplex PCR; TCRdb lists only in-frame clones, some missing. The sample lists tens of thousands of clones, approximately 75% occurring once. Specimen: CD4+ or CD8+ T cells sorted from blood, collected in a trial of the OX40 agonist ivuxolimab. Receptors were obtained from an adult with an advanced solid tumor such as melanoma, head and neck, liver or kidney cancer. CDR3s include the opening cysteine and the closing phenylalanine or tryptophan. The order of the fields is V gene, clone size, CDR3 length, J gene, D gene, CDR3 protein, CDR3 DNA. The D gene is left open where the match is weak. Rows may omit the clone size; those that give it use once, few, many or a size class.

v_call: TRBV6-6
clone_size: NA
cdr3_length: 12
j_call: TRBJ2-5
d_call: TRBD1
cdr3_aa: CASDTGGETQYF
cdr3_nt: TGTGCCAGCGATACAGGGGGAGAGACCCAGTACTTC

v_call: TRBV28
clone_size: NA
cdr3_length: 14
j_call: TRBJ2-5
d_call: NA
cdr3_aa: CASTPRVNFGTQYF
cdr3_nt: TGTGCCAGCACCCCCAGGGTAAATTTCGGGACCCAGTACTTC

v_call: TRBV2
clone_size: few
cdr3_length: 14
j_call: TRBJ1-6
d_call: NA
cdr3_aa: CASSGSLPNSPLHF
cdr3_nt: TGTGCCAGCAGTGGATCCTTACCCAATTCACCCCTCCACTTT

v_call: TRBV19
clone_size: NA
cdr3_length: 14
j_call: TRBJ1-1
d_call: NA
cdr3_aa: CASSIYGLNAEAFF
cdr3_nt: TGTGCCAGTAGTATATACGGGCTGAACGCTGAAGCTTTCTTT

v_call: TRBV9
clone_size: NA
cdr3_length: 15
j_call: TRBJ2-7
d_call: NA
cdr3_aa: CASSTSPGPKYEQYF
cdr3_nt: TGTGCCAGCAGCACAAGCCCTGGCCCTAAATACGAGCAGTACTTC

v_call: TRBV29-1
clone_size: few
cdr3_length: 10
j_call: TRBJ1-1
d_call: NA
cdr3_aa: CSGGFTEAFF
cdr3_nt: TGCAGCGGGGGATTCACTGAAGCTTTCTTT

v_call: TRBV20-1
clone_size: NA
cdr3_length: 11
j_call: TRBJ1-3
d_call: TRBD1
cdr3_aa: CSARDGQEGYF
cdr3_nt: TGCAGTGCTAGAGATGGACAGGAAGGATATTTT

v_call: TRBV29-1
clone_size: NA
cdr3_length: 12
j_call: TRBJ2-2
d_call: TRBD1
cdr3_aa: CSVARGLGELFF
cdr3_nt: TGCAGCGTTGCCAGGGGGTTGGGGGAGCTGTTTTTT

v_call: TRBV6-5
clone_size: few
cdr3_length: 14
j_call: TRBJ2-5
d_call: NA
cdr3_aa: CASSPGLQKGTQYF
cdr3_nt: TGTGCCAGCAGCCCGGGACTCCAAAAAGGGACCCAGTACTTC

v_call: TRBV29-1
clone_size: few
cdr3_length: 13
j_call: TRBJ2-2
d_call: NA
cdr3_aa: CSVTQGGTGELFF
cdr3_nt: TGCAGCGTTACCCAGGGAGGCACCGGGGAGCTGTTTTTT

v_call: TRBV5-6
clone_size: few
cdr3_length: 14
j_call: TRBJ1-1
d_call: NA
cdr3_aa: CASNLKGSNTEAFF
cdr3_nt: TGTGCCAGCAACCTGAAGGGGTCGAACACTGAAGCTTTCTTT

v_call: TRBV2
clone_size: once
cdr3_length: 16
j_call: TRBJ2-1
d_call: TRBD2
cdr3_aa: CASSVRTSGGYSEQFF
cdr3_nt: TGTGCCAGCAGTGTGAGAACTAGCGGGGGGTATAGTGAGCAGTTCTTC

v_call: TRBV10-1
clone_size: NA
cdr3_length: 15
j_call: TRBJ1-3
d_call: NA
cdr3_aa: CASSESSGAGNTIYF
cdr3_nt: TGCGCCAGCAGTGAGTCGTCGGGCGCTGGAAACACCATATATTTT

v_call: TRBV7-2
clone_size: NA
cdr3_length: 16
j_call: TRBJ1-5
d_call: TRBD1
cdr3_aa: CASSQGAGRSNQPQHF
cdr3_nt: TGTGCCAGCAGCCAGGGGGCAGGGAGGAGCAATCAGCCCCAGCATTTT

v_call: TRBV9
clone_size: NA
cdr3_length: 16
j_call: TRBJ1-1
d_call: NA
cdr3_aa: CASSPHLGQLNTEAFF
cdr3_nt: TGTGCCAGCAGCCCCCATCTTGGGCAGCTGAACACTGAAGCTTTCTTT

v_call: TRBV7-9
clone_size: NA
cdr3_length: 16
j_call: TRBJ1-4
d_call: TRBD1
cdr3_aa: CASSEVTGAAGEKLFF
cdr3_nt: TGTGCCAGCAGCGAAGTTACAGGGGCCGCCGGAGAAAAACTGTTTTTT